This T cell receptor (beta chain) is from a study of human T cells and chemical hapten exposure. On the study more broadly: Throughout a study of 20 to 30 weeks, patients underwent weekly scalp administration of diphenylcyclopropenone doses.

TCRdb reprocessed the RACE reads with MiXCR, giving one entry per CDR3 protein. The sample holds over 55,000 distinct CDR3 sequences, roughly 10% seen once. The table lists this clonotype with a few counts. Trimming cost V 4 bases and J 7 bases; bases outside gene matches: 2. The CDR3 runs to 14 residues. Germline CDR1 reads MNHEY; CDR2 reads SMNVEV (reference sequence). Regarding time point: patch test 3, about 24 weeks after DPC sensitization. Treatment defined: therapeutic diphenylcyclopropenone sensitization with weekly scalp DPC. Only after blood had been drawn was each patch test applied. Total RNA came from unfractionated whole blood.

The rearrangement links TRBV27 to TRBJ1-6; 9 bases agree with TRBD1. The origin of this receptor is a woman aged 45-59 years with alopecia areata. Some clones in this sample may be carry-over from other donors' samples. This specimen consisted of whole blood, obtained in connection with sensitization to the hapten diphenylcyclopropenone (DPC). In DNA, the CDR3 is TGTGCCAGCAGTTCGGGACAGGGAAATTCACCCCTCCACTTT. It is translated as CASSSGQGNSPLHF.